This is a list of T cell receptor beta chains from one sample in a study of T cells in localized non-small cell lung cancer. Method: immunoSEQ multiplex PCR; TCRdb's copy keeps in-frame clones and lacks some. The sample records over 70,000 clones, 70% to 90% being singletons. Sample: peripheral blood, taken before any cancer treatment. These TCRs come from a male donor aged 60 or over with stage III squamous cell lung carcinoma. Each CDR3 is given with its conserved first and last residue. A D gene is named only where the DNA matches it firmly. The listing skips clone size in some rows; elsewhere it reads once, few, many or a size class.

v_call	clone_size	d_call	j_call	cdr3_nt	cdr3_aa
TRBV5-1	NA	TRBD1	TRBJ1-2	TGCGCCAGCAGCTCTGGACAGGGGAAGGAAGGCTACACCTTC	CASSSGQGKEGYTF
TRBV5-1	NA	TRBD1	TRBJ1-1	TGCGCCAGCAGCTCACAGGGGGGCACGAACACTGAAGCTTTCTTT	CASSSQGGTNTEAFF
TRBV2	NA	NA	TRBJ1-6	TGTGCCAGCAGGAGGACAGTGTCCTCCTATAATTCACCCCTCCACTTT	CASRRTVSSYNSPLHF
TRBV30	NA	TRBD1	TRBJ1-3	TGTGCCTGGGATCGGACAGGGAAAGTCACCATATATTTT	CAWDRTGKVTIYF
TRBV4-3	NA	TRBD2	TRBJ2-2	TGCGCCAGCAGCCAAGTTCTAGCGGGGGGGCCATTCACCGGGGAGCTGTTTTTT	CASSQVLAGGPFTGELFF
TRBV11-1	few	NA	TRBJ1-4	TGTGCCAGCAGCTTAGTCGGACGGAGGGGGAATGAAAAACTGTTTTTT	CASSLVGRRGNEKLFF
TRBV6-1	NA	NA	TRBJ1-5	TGTGCCAGCACCGGGACGGGGAATCAGCCCCAGCATTTT	CASTGTGNQPQHF
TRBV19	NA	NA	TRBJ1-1	TGTGCCAGTAGTGCGGGCGGCCTCAACACTGAAGCTTTCTTT	CASSAGGLNTEAFF
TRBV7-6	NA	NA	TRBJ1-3	TGTGCCAGCAGCCCCGAGGGGGGGTCTTTTACTGGAAACACCATATATTTT	CASSPEGGSFTGNTIYF
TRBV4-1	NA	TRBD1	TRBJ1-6	TGCGCCAGCAGCCAGGGGACAGGGATCTATAATTCACCCCTCCACTTT	CASSQGTGIYNSPLHF
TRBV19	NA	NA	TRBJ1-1	TGTGCCAGTAGTCAGGGGAGGGATGAAGCTTTCTTT	CASSQGRDEAFF
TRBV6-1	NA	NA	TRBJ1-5	TGTGCCAGCAGTTCAGTACAGGGCCCAGGTCAGCCCCAGCATTTT	CASSSVQGPGQPQHF
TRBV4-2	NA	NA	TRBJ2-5	TGTGCCAGCAGCCAAGCAAACGGGGAGGGGGAAGAGACCCAGTACTTC	CASSQANGEGEETQYF
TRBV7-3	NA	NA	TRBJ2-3	TGTGCCAGCGGGCCAGGCTTTAGTGAAGGGACGCAGTATTTT	CASGPGFSEGTQYF
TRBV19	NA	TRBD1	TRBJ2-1	TGTGCCAGTAGTACCCGGGACAGGGCCTACAATGAGCAGTTCTTC	CASSTRDRAYNEQFF
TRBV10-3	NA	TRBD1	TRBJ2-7	TGTGCCATCAGTGCTGGACAGGGGCGGTACGAGCAGTACTTC	CAISAGQGRYEQYF
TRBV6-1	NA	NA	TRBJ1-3	TGTGCCAGCAGCGTGACAGCTGGAAACACCATATATTTT	CASSVTAGNTIYF
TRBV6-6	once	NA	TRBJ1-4	TGTGCCAGCAGTTACGCAGGAGAAAAACTGTTTTTT	CASSYAGEKLFF
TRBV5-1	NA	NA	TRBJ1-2	TGCGCCAGCAGCTTGGCTGGGGACTATGGCTACACCTTC	CASSLAGDYGYTF
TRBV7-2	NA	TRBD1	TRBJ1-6	TGTGCCAGCAGCTTATGGGTTCCCGGGACAGGGGGTTCACCCCTCCACTTT	CASSLWVPGTGGSPLHF
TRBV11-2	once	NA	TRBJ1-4	TGTGCCAGCAGCTTAGATCAAACGGGAAAACTGTTTTTT	CASSLDQTGKLFF
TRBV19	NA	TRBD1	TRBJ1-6	TGTGCCAGTAGTTTCGGACAGGGTTCTTCACCCCTCCACTTT	CASSFGQGSSPLHF
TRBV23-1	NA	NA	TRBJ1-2	TGCGCCAGCAGTCAATTCACAGGCAGGAGGGTCCCTAACTATGGCTACACCTTC	CASSQFTGRRVPNYGYTF
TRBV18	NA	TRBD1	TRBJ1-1	TGTGCCAGCTCGCTTCTGCCCAGGGTTCGGACAGGGAGAAACACTGAAGCTTTCTTT	CASSLLPRVRTGRNTEAFF
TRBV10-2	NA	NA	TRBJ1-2	TGCGCCAGCAGGAGGTGGACAGATAACTATGGCTACACCTTC	CASRRWTDNYGYTF
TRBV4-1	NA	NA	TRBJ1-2	TGCGCCAGCAGCCCGGGACGGGTAACCTATGGCTACACCTTC	CASSPGRVTYGYTF
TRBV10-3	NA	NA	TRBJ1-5	TGTGCCATCAGTGAGTCAACTAGACCTACTGGGGGACAGCCCCAGCATTTT	CAISESTRPTGGQPQHF
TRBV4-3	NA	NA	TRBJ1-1	TGCGCCAGCAGCCAAGATCTGGGGAACACTGAAGCTTTCTTT	CASSQDLGNTEAFF
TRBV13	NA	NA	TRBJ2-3	TGTGCCAGCAGCTTAGCTCGGCGGGTGGCGGGGAGGGATACGCAGTATTTT	CASSLARRVAGRDTQYF
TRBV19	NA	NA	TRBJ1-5	TGTGCCAGTAGTGTGACGGGTTATAGCAATCAGCCCCAGCATTTT	CASSVTGYSNQPQHF
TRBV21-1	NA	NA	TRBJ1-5	TGTGCCAGCAGGTATTCAGCGCGGGTCTCCAATCAGCCCCAGCATTTT	CASRYSARVSNQPQHF
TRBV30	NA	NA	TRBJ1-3	TGTGCCTGGAGTGTATCGGCCGGAAACACCATATATTTT	CAWSVSAGNTIYF
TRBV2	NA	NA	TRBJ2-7	TGTGCCAGCAGCCAAGAGCAACGGTACGAGCAGTACTTC	CASSQEQRYEQYF
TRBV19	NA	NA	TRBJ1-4	TGTGCCAGTAGTGACCGGACGGCTAATGAAAAACTGTTTTTT	CASSDRTANEKLFF
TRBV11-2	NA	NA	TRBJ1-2	TGTGCCAGCAGCTTACGGGGCAGAAACTACACCTTC	CASSLRGRNYTF
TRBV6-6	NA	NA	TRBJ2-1	TGTGCCAGCAGCCCCTCGTACCCCAGGAATGAGCAGTTCTTC	CASSPSYPRNEQFF
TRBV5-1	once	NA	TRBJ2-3	TGCGCCAGCAGCCAACAGCCCCCAAAGCAAGAAGATACGCAGTATTTT	CASSQQPPKQEDTQYF
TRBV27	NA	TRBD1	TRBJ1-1	TGTGCCAGCAGTTTATCCGCGGACAGGGTGAACACTGAAGCTTTCTTT	CASSLSADRVNTEAFF
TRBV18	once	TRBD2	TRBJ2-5	TGTGCCAGCTCACCGGGAGGGACTCAAGAGACCCAGTACTTC	CASSPGGTQETQYF
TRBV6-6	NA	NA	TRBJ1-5	TGTGCCAGCAGTTACTCGATCGAAGGTCAGCCCCAGCATTTT	CASSYSIEGQPQHF
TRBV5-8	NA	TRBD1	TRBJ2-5	TGTGCCAGCAGCTTAGGCACAGGGGGAGAGACCCAGTACTTC	CASSLGTGGETQYF
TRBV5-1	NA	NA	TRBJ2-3	TGCGCCAGCAGCTTGGGCAGAACAGATACGCAGTATTTT	CASSLGRTDTQYF
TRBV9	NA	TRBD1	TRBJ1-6	TGTGCCAGCAGCGTAGCCCAGGGGGATAATTCACCCCTCCACTTT	CASSVAQGDNSPLHF
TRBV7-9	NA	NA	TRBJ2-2	TGTGCCAGCAGCTTAGTCCGGGGAACAACCGGGGAGCTGTTTTTT	CASSLVRGTTGELFF
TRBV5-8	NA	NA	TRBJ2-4	TGTGCCAGCAGCCCAGGGAACTGGGCCAAAAACATTCAGTACTTC	CASSPGNWAKNIQYF